Described below is a single T cell receptor beta chain sequence and its context. The trim removed 8 bases at V and 3 bases at J, leaving 12 bases unmatched. The CDR3 has 15 amino acids. CDR1 is SGHTA, CDR2 FQGNSA, per germline. The data belong to a study of identical twins. Unique molecular identifiers were present on the cDNA, and a universal primer site came from template switching. A single record per CDR3 protein comes from TCRdb applying MiXCR to the 5' RACE reads. Of a few hundred thousand distinct CDR3 sequences listed, around a sixth are singletons. Specimen: naive T cells sorted from blood. The TCR comes from a man in his forties or fifties in good health. The chain recombines TRBV7-2 with TRBJ2-7; TRBD1 matches at 8 bases. CDR3 nucleotides: TGTGCCAGCTCCCCGTGGGGAACAGGGGGCTACGAGCAGTACTTC. It is translated as CASSPWGTGGYEQYF.